The rows below give T cell receptor beta chains drawn from one sample of a study of OX40 agonist ivuxolimab in advanced cancers. Assay: immunoSEQ multiplex PCR; the TCRdb copy retains only in-frame clones and omits some. The data hold roughly 60,000 clones, with 84% observed a single time. Sequencing used CD4+ or CD8+ T cells sorted from blood, obtained in a trial of the OX40 agonist ivuxolimab. Receptors were obtained from an adult with an advanced solid tumor such as melanoma, head and neck, liver or kidney cancer. Each CDR3 is given without its conserved first and last residue.

j_call v_call cdr3_aa
TRBJ2-1 TRBV5-4 ASSLGDFDYNEQF
TRBJ2-1 TRBV11-3 ASSFTSAPAHEQF
TRBJ2-7 TRBV28 ASRNPSEGAEQY
TRBJ2-1 TRBV5-1 ASSEGLAGVLSNEQF
TRBJ2-7 TRBV11-2 ASSWDSFYEQY
TRBJ2-1 TRBV27 ASSFNRADNEQF
TRBJ1-5 TRBV19 ASSMAGPGTPQH
TRBJ2-2 TRBV5-1 ASSLQNRGRASNTGELF
TRBJ1-1 TRBV4-3 ASSHRPWAQAKNTEAF
TRBJ2-6 TRBV27 ASSPGQALSGANVLT
TRBJ1-2 TRBV7-8 ASSLAPVLYGYT
TRBJ1-2 TRBV10-3 AMAEGQGAYYGYT
TRBJ2-5 TRBV25-1 ASRGDEETQY
TRBJ2-3 TRBV6-5 ASSGDNADTDTQY
TRBJ2-1 TRBV5-1 ASSLKQVGREYYNEQF
TRBJ1-1 TRBV14 ASSQARSSQDTEAF
TRBJ2-3 TRBV11-3 ASSSGTGGTDTQY
TRBJ2-7 TRBV27 ASSNWGSVYEQY
TRBJ2-7 TRBV29-1 SVARGLSSGEQY
TRBJ2-1 TRBV28 ASSFPGGDEQF
TRBJ1-1 TRBV4-1 ASKWAANTEAF
TRBJ2-3 TRBV4-1 ASSQDPPGTSGMGDTQY
TRBJ1-1 TRBV29-1 SAGEPSTEAF
TRBJ1-6 TRBV6-5 ASSTTGPYNSPLH
TRBJ1-1 TRBV6-5 ATFPAVNTEAF
TRBJ2-3 TRBV15 ATSRDVVADTQY
TRBJ2-5 TRBV2 ATPGRQADQETQY
TRBJ2-3 TRBV7-8 ASSARIGGHTQY
TRBJ1-6 TRBV7-9 ASSLGQTLNSPLH
TRBJ2-4 TRBV7-8 ASSHLREAKNIQY